This TCR beta chain comes out of a study of T and B cells in COVID-19 patients. Overall study: Critical illness requiring mechanical ventilation or extracorporeal membrane oxygenation affected about 60% of the 20 active-infection patients.

Multiplex PCR with BIOMED2 TRB-A/B primer pools amplified TRB rearrangements. Each CDR3 protein gets one entry after TCRdb re-called the multiplex PCR reads with MiXCR. This sample yields 15,000 or so distinct CDR3 sequences, of which around 28% are seen a single time; approximately 3.1% belongs to the top ten. Blood genomic DNA input for TRB amplification was about 240-500 ng. The clonotype originates from a human donor who had recovered from COVID-19. Sequencing input: blood.

The CDR3 loop is CVSIEGVWGTGELFF. CDR3 nucleotides: TGTGTTAGTATAGAAGGGGTATGGGGCACCGGGGAGCTGTTTTTT. The V gene is TRBV19, the J gene TRBJ2-2, with D perhaps TRBD1 (5 bases). The CDR3 is made up of 15 amino acids. Germline CDR1 and CDR2: LNHDA and SQIVND (reference sequence). Full variable domain (outside the CDR3, taken from reference TRBV19 and TRBJ2-2): DGGITQSPKYLFRKEGQNVTLSCEQNLNHDAMYWYRQDPGQGLRLIYYSQIVNDFQKGDIAEGYSVSREKKESFPLTVTSAQKNPTAFYLCVSIEGVWGTGELFFGEGSRLTVL.